The rows below give T cell receptor beta chains drawn from one sample of a study of blood T cell repertoires in COVID-19. TCRdb's table, derived via immunoSEQ multiplex PCR, lists solely in-frame clones and lacks some. This sample has tens of thousands of clones, with 75% to 90% found just once. Specimen: peripheral blood. These receptors were collected from a human donor with acute or convalescent COVID-19. The donor label of this sample is uncertain. Each CDR3 is given with its conserved first and last residue. A D gene is named only where the DNA matches it firmly. Clone size appears in some rows only: once, few, many, or a class for an expanded clone.

cdr3_aa: CASSGTGPDYGYTF
cdr3_nt: TGTGCCAGCAGTGGAACAGGGCCAGACTATGGCTACACCTTC
d_call: -
j_call: TRBJ1-2
clone_size: -
v_call: TRBV28

cdr3_aa: CASSLEQGAHEQYF
cdr3_nt: TGTGCCAGCAGCTTAGAACAGGGGGCACACGAGCAGTACTTC
d_call: TRBD1
j_call: TRBJ2-7
clone_size: -
v_call: TRBV11-3

cdr3_aa: CASSVGGGAPGANVLTF
cdr3_nt: TGTGCCAGCAGCGTAGGAGGAGGGGCCCCTGGGGCCAACGTCCTGACTTTC
d_call: -
j_call: TRBJ2-6
clone_size: -
v_call: TRBV9

cdr3_aa: CASSLSGGVGQGFQPQHF
cdr3_nt: TGTGCCAGCAGCTTAAGTGGTGGGGTGGGACAGGGTTTTCAGCCCCAGCATTTT
d_call: TRBD1
j_call: TRBJ1-5
clone_size: -
v_call: TRBV7-8

cdr3_aa: CASSFRQGPYEQYF
cdr3_nt: TGTGCCAGCAGCTTTCGGCAGGGCCCCTACGAGCAGTACTTC
d_call: -
j_call: TRBJ2-7
clone_size: -
v_call: TRBV7-2

cdr3_aa: CSANRGGLNTEAFF
cdr3_nt: TGCAGCGCTAACAGGGGGGGTTTGAACACTGAAGCTTTCTTT
d_call: TRBD1
j_call: TRBJ1-1
clone_size: -
v_call: TRBV29-1

cdr3_aa: CASSLRRSPLHF
cdr3_nt: TGTGCCAGCAGTTTGAGGCGCTCGCCCCTCCACTTT
d_call: -
j_call: TRBJ1-6
clone_size: -
v_call: TRBV28

cdr3_aa: CASSLAGQERNYGYTF
cdr3_nt: TGTGCCAGCAGCTTAGCGGGACAGGAGCGCAACTATGGCTACACCTTC
d_call: TRBD1
j_call: TRBJ1-2
clone_size: -
v_call: TRBV7-2

cdr3_aa: CASTGQSYGYTF
cdr3_nt: TGTGCCAGCACCGGACAGAGCTATGGCTACACCTTC
d_call: -
j_call: TRBJ1-2
clone_size: -
v_call: TRBV6-5

cdr3_aa: CAGGRFNEQFF
cdr3_nt: TGTGCGGGGGGACGCTTCAATGAGCAGTTCTTC
d_call: -
j_call: TRBJ2-1
clone_size: -
v_call: TRBV7-2

cdr3_aa: CAISEELPSSVYEQYF
cdr3_nt: TGTGCCATCAGTGAGGAGCTTCCATCATCGGTCTACGAGCAGTACTTC
d_call: -
j_call: TRBJ2-7
clone_size: -
v_call: TRBV10-3

cdr3_aa: CASSYSAGLEYEQYF
cdr3_nt: TGTGCCAGCAGTTACTCAGCAGGGCTTGAGTACGAGCAGTACTTC
d_call: -
j_call: TRBJ2-7
clone_size: -
v_call: TRBV6-5

cdr3_aa: CASSPVHHQPQHF
cdr3_nt: TGTGCCAGTAGTCCGGTCCATCATCAGCCCCAGCATTTT
d_call: -
j_call: TRBJ1-5
clone_size: -
v_call: TRBV19

cdr3_aa: CASGTGQGHTEAFF
cdr3_nt: TGTGCCAGCGGAACCGGACAGGGGCACACTGAAGCTTTCTTT
d_call: TRBD1
j_call: TRBJ1-1
clone_size: -
v_call: TRBV9

cdr3_aa: CASSFQGIAGGEQFF
cdr3_nt: TGTGCCAGCAGCTTTCAGGGCATAGCGGGGGGTGAGCAGTTCTTC
d_call: TRBD2
j_call: TRBJ2-1
clone_size: -
v_call: TRBV7-9

cdr3_aa: CASTDRNYGYTF
cdr3_nt: TGTGCCAGTACCGACAGGAACTATGGCTACACCTTC
d_call: -
j_call: TRBJ1-2
clone_size: -
v_call: TRBV19

cdr3_aa: CASSQEVLGPEEQFF
cdr3_nt: TGCGCCAGCAGCCAGGAGGTCTTGGGTCCTGAAGAGCAGTTCTTC
d_call: -
j_call: TRBJ2-1
clone_size: few
v_call: TRBV4-1

cdr3_aa: CASSRDSLGEQYF
cdr3_nt: TGTGCCAGCTCACGGGACTCTCTCGGCGAGCAGTACTTC
d_call: -
j_call: TRBJ2-7
clone_size: -
v_call: TRBV18

cdr3_aa: CAWSVQWQAPNEKLFF
cdr3_nt: TGTGCCTGGAGTGTACAATGGCAGGCTCCTAATGAAAAACTGTTTTTT
d_call: -
j_call: TRBJ1-4
clone_size: -
v_call: TRBV30

cdr3_aa: CASSAGDRVFSPLHF
cdr3_nt: TGCGCCAGCAGCGCGGGGGACAGGGTTTTCTCACCCCTCCACTTT
d_call: TRBD1
j_call: TRBJ1-6
clone_size: -
v_call: TRBV5-1

cdr3_aa: CASSLGAGNTEAFF
cdr3_nt: TGTGCCAGCAGCTTAGGGGCTGGGAACACTGAAGCTTTCTTT
d_call: -
j_call: TRBJ1-1
clone_size: -
v_call: TRBV7-6

cdr3_aa: CATSRGRRTGDGTDTQYF
cdr3_nt: TGTGCCACCAGCAGAGGGAGACGGACAGGGGATGGCACAGATACGCAGTATTTT
d_call: TRBD1
j_call: TRBJ2-3
clone_size: -
v_call: TRBV15

cdr3_aa: CASSPVGAYLTYNEQFF
cdr3_nt: TGTGCCAGCAGCCCCGTGGGAGCTTATCTAACCTACAATGAGCAGTTCTTC
d_call: -
j_call: TRBJ2-1
clone_size: -
v_call: TRBV28

cdr3_aa: CASSGGSVSPSTDTQYF
cdr3_nt: TGTGCCAGCAGCGGGGGGAGTGTCTCACCTAGCACAGATACGCAGTATTTT
d_call: -
j_call: TRBJ2-3
clone_size: -
v_call: TRBV7-3

cdr3_aa: CASSLEKGANYGYTF
cdr3_nt: TGTGCCAGCAGCTTAGAAAAAGGAGCTAACTATGGCTACACCTTC
d_call: -
j_call: TRBJ1-2
clone_size: once
v_call: TRBV7-2

cdr3_aa: CASSETSGSYNEQFF
cdr3_nt: TGTGCCAGCAGTGAGACTAGCGGCTCCTACAATGAGCAGTTCTTC
d_call: TRBD2
j_call: TRBJ2-1
clone_size: once
v_call: TRBV27

cdr3_aa: CASSSGTGNTIYF
cdr3_nt: TGTGCCAGCAGCTCCGGGACAGGAAACACCATATATTTT
d_call: -
j_call: TRBJ1-3
clone_size: few
v_call: TRBV6-6

cdr3_aa: CASSLGQSSYEQYF
cdr3_nt: TGTGCCAGCAGCTTGGGGCAGAGCTCCTACGAGCAGTACTTC
d_call: -
j_call: TRBJ2-7
clone_size: -
v_call: TRBV11-3

cdr3_aa: CASSKGLAGGSNTGELFF
cdr3_nt: TGTGCCAGTAGTAAGGGACTAGCGGGGGGCAGTAACACCGGGGAGCTGTTTTTT
d_call: TRBD2
j_call: TRBJ2-2
clone_size: -
v_call: TRBV19

cdr3_aa: CASSPWTSAFPQETQYF
cdr3_nt: TGTGCCAGCAGCCCTTGGACTAGCGCATTCCCGCAAGAGACCCAGTACTTC
d_call: TRBD2
j_call: TRBJ2-5
clone_size: -
v_call: TRBV11-3

cdr3_aa: CASSSAGGPPPYEQYF
cdr3_nt: TGCGCCAGCAGCTCAGCGGGAGGGCCCCCACCCTACGAGCAGTACTTC
d_call: TRBD2
j_call: TRBJ2-7
clone_size: -
v_call: TRBV5-1

cdr3_aa: CASSLERNYGYTF
cdr3_nt: TGTGCCAGCAGCTTAGAACGGAACTATGGCTACACCTTC
d_call: -
j_call: TRBJ1-2
clone_size: -
v_call: TRBV7-2

cdr3_aa: CASSQGTASTDTQYF
cdr3_nt: TGCGCCAGCAGCCAAGGGACAGCTAGCACAGATACGCAGTATTTT
d_call: -
j_call: TRBJ2-3
clone_size: -
v_call: TRBV4-3

cdr3_aa: CASSQTRGGYTF
cdr3_nt: TGTGCCAGCAGTCAGACCCGAGGAGGCTACACCTTC
d_call: -
j_call: TRBJ1-2
clone_size: -
v_call: TRBV28

cdr3_aa: CASSPQGVGNQPQHF
cdr3_nt: TGTGCCAGTAGTCCTCAGGGGGTAGGAAATCAGCCCCAGCATTTT
d_call: TRBD1
j_call: TRBJ1-5
clone_size: -
v_call: TRBV19

cdr3_aa: CASSLGTANSPLHF
cdr3_nt: TGTGCCAGCAGCTTAGGTACAGCAAATTCACCCCTCCACTTT
d_call: -
j_call: TRBJ1-6
clone_size: -
v_call: TRBV7-3

cdr3_aa: CASSNRADQPQHF
cdr3_nt: TGTGCCAGCAGTAACAGGGCAGATCAGCCCCAGCATTTT
d_call: -
j_call: TRBJ1-5
clone_size: -
v_call: TRBV6-5

cdr3_aa: CAWGSDTYEQYF
cdr3_nt: TGTGCCTGGGGGTCAGACACCTACGAGCAGTACTTC
d_call: -
j_call: TRBJ2-7
clone_size: few
v_call: TRBV30

cdr3_aa: CASSLVSGGAFF
cdr3_nt: TGTGCCAGCAGTTTGGTATCGGGGGGAGCTTTCTTT
d_call: -
j_call: TRBJ1-1
clone_size: -
v_call: TRBV28

cdr3_aa: CASSGQASNTGELFF
cdr3_nt: TGTGCCAGCAGCGGACAGGCCTCGAACACCGGGGAGCTGTTTTTT
d_call: -
j_call: TRBJ2-2
clone_size: -
v_call: TRBV9

cdr3_aa: CASSKRTGGNYGYTF
cdr3_nt: TGTGCCAGCAGCAAACGGACAGGCGGGAACTATGGCTACACCTTC
d_call: TRBD1
j_call: TRBJ1-2
clone_size: -
v_call: TRBV3-1/TRBV3-2

cdr3_aa: CASSPTTVYGYTF
cdr3_nt: TGTGCCAGCAGTCCTACGACAGTCTATGGCTACACCTTC
d_call: -
j_call: TRBJ1-2
clone_size: -
v_call: TRBV11-3